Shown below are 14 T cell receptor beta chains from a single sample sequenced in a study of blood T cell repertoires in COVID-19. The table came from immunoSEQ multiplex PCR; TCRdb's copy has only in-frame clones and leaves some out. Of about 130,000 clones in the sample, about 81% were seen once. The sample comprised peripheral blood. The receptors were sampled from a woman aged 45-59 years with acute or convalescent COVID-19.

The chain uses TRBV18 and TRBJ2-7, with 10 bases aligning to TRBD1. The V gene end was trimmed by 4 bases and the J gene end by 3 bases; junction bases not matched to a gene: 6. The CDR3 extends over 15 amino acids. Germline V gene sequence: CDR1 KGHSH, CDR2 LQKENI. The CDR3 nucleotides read TGTGCCAGCTCACAAGGACAGGGGGGAGGCTACGAGCAGTACTTC. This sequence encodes CASSQGQGGGYEQYF. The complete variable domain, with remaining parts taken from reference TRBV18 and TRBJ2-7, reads NAGVMQNPRHLVRRRGQEARLRCSPMKGHSHVYWYRQLPEEGLKFMVYLQKENIIDESGMPKERFSAEFPKEGPSILRIQQVVRGDSAAYFCASSQGQGGGYEQYFGPGTRLTVT.

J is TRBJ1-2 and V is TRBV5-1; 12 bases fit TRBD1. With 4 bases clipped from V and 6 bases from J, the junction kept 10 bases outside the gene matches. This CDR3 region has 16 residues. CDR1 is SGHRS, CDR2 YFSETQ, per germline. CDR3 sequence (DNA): TGCGCCAGCAGCCTCCAAGCGGGACAGGGGGCGCATGGCTACACCTTC. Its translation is CASSLQAGQGAHGYTF.

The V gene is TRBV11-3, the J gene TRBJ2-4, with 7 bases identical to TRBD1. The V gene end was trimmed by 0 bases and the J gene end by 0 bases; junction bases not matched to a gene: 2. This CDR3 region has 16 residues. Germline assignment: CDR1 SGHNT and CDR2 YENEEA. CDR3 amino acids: CASSLDRGLAKNIQYF. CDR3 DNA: TGTGCCAGCAGCTTAGATAGGGGGCTAGCCAAAAACATTCAGTACTTC.

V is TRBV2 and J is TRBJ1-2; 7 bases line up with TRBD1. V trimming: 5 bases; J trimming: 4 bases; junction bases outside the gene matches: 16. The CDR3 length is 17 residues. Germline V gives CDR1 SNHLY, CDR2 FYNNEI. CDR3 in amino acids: CASSPTRDSPPGYGYTF. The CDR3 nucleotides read TGTGCCAGCAGTCCCACCAGGGACAGTCCACCCGGCTATGGCTACACCTTC.

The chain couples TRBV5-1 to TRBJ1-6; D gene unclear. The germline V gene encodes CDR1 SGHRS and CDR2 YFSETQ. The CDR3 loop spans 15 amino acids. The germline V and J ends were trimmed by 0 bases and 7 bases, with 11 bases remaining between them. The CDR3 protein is CASSLDRVGNSPLHF. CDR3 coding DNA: TGCGCCAGCAGCTTGGACCGGGTAGGCAATTCACCCCTCCACTTT.

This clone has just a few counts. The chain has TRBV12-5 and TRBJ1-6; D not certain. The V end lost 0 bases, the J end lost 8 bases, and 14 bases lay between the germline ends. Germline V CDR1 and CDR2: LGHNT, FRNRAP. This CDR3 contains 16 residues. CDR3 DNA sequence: TGTGCTAGTGGTTTGGTATTGGGAGCGGGTGATTCACCCCTCCACTTT. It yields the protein CASGLVLGAGDSPLHF.

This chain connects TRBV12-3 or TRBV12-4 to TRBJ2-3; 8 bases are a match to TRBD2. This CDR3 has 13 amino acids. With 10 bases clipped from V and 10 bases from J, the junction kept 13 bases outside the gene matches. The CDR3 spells CATNSGTSGPQYF. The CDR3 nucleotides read TGTGCCACTAATAGCGGGACATCTGGGCCGCAGTATTTT.

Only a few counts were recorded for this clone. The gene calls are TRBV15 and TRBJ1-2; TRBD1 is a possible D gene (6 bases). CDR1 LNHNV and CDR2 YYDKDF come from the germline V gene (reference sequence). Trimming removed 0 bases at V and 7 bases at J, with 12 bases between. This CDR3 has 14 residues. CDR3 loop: CATSREGGAFGYTF. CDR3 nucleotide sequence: TGTGCCACCAGCAGAGAGGGGGGGGCGTTTGGCTACACCTTC.

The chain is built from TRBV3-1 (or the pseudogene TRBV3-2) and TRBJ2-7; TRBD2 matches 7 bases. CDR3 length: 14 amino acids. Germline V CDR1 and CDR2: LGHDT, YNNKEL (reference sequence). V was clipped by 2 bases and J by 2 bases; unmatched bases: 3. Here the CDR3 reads CASSQPGLAYEQYF. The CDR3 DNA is TGTGCCAGCAGCCAACCCGGACTAGCCTACGAGCAGTACTTC.

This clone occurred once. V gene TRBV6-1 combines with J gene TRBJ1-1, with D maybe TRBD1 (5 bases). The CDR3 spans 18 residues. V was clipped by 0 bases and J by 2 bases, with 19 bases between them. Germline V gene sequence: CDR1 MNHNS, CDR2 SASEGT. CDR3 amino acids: CASSEARGGVLRNTEAFF. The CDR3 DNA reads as TGTGCCAGCAGTGAAGCGCGTGGGGGGGTACTTCGAAACACTGAAGCTTTCTTT.

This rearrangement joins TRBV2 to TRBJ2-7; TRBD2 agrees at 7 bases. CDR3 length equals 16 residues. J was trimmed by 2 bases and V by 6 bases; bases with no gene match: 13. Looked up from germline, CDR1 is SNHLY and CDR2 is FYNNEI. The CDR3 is CASSTSGKHRAYEQYF. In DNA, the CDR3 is TGTGCCAGCAGCACGAGCGGGAAACACCGAGCCTACGAGCAGTACTTC.

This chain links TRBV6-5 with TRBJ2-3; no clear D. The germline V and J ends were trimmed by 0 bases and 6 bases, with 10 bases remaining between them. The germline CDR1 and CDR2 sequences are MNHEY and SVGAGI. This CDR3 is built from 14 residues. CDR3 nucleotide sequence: TGTGCCAGCAGTTACTCGCCCCCAGCGGATACGCAGTATTTT. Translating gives CASSYSPPADTQYF.

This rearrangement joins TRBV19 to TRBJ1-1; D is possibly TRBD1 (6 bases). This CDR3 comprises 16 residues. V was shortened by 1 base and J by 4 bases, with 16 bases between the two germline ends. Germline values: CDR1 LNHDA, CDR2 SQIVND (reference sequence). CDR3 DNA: TGTGCCAGTAGTATAGTGGGGGCCGCGGTGGTCACTGAAGCTTTCTTT. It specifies CASSIVGAAVVTEAFF.

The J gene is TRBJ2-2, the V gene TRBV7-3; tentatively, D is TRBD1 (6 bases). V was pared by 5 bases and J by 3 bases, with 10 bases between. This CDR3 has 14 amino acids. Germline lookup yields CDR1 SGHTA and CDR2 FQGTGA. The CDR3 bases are TGTGCCAGCAGCGGCGACAGGCACACCGGGGAGCTGTTTTTT. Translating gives CASSGDRHTGELFF.